Listed here is a single T cell receptor (beta chain). Its antigen is not known. The CDR3 runs to 13 residues. With 5 bases removed from V and 0 bases from J, the gap between germline ends came to 7 bases. The data are from a study of post-analysis software for immune sequencing data. Turning to the study itself: Recorded disease courses covered relapsing-remitting, secondary progressive and progressive-relapsing multiple sclerosis. Some patients had no subtype annotation.

Built from TCR beta cDNA, the libraries had unique molecular identifiers in them. Starting from around 0.96 to 9.9 million T cells, the study yielded roughly 0.5 million cDNA molecules. TCRdb itself ran the PCR reads through MiXCR, one entry per CDR3 protein. The sample consists of hundreds of thousands of distinct CDR3 sequences, about 60% of them appearing once. Findings and limits, study-wide: In patients, about 5 TRBV segments were more frequent than in controls, with TRBV5-6, TRBV5-1 and TRBV20-1 among them. Multiple sclerosis patients showed significantly lower normalized Chao1 diversity than controls did. Clustering by F measure revealed strong co-clustering among samples prepared together in one batch.

The TCR comes from a girl aged 2-10 years with multiple sclerosis. Material for sequencing was blood. The V call is TRBV12-3 or TRBV12-4, the J call TRBJ1-2, with no clear D. In nucleotides, the CDR3 is TGTGCCAGCAGTCCTTGGACTAACTATGGCTACACCTTC. This translates into CASSPWTNYGYTF.